Listed here are 17 T cell receptor beta chains from one sample, sequenced in a study of shared clonotypes between healthy human individuals. Only in-frame clones appear in the TCRdb table, and some are missing; sequencing was by immunoSEQ multiplex PCR. In the table there are roughly 2.5 million clones, approximately 94% of which are singletons. Sequencing was performed on naive CD4+ T cells sorted from blood. Specified subset: CD45RA+ positively selected. The receptors come from a young man in good health.

The V gene is TRBV4-3, the J gene TRBJ2-3, with unresolved D. V was cut by 1 base and J by 0 bases, with 8 bases left in between. The CDR3 totals 15 residues. Germline CDR1 is LGHNA and CDR2 is YSLEER. This CDR3 is CASSQGVSSTDTQYF. CDR3 sequence (DNA): TGCGCCAGCAGCCAAGGAGTTTCTAGCACAGATACGCAGTATTTT.

The V and J genes are TRBV28 and TRBJ1-5, with D perhaps matching TRBD1 (5 bases). Germline-derived CDR1 and CDR2 are MDHEN and SYDVKM. The CDR3 loop spans 15 amino acids. Trimming removed 5 bases at V and 4 bases at J, with 15 bases between. The CDR3 DNA reads TGTGCCAGCAGTCGTCCGGACATGGGAAATCAGCCCCAGCATTTT. It yields the protein CASSRPDMGNQPQHF. The full variable domain, rest sourced from reference TRBV28 and TRBJ1-5, is DVKVTQSSRYLVKRTGEKVFLECVQDMDHENMFWYRQDPGLGLRLIYFSYDVKMKEKGDIPEGYSVSREKKERFSLILESASTNQTSMYLCASSRPDMGNQPQHFGDGTRLSIL.

V is TRBV19 and J is TRBJ2-1; 9 bases map to TRBD1. Germline V gene sequence: CDR1 LNHDA, CDR2 SQIVND (reference sequence). The CDR3 length is 13 residues. With 6 bases clipped from V and 9 bases from J, the junction kept 6 bases outside the gene matches. CDR3 protein: CASSTGQGGEQFF. The CDR3 DNA follows: TGTGCCAGTAGCACGGGACAGGGAGGTGAGCAGTTCTTC.

The gene calls are TRBV6-1 and TRBJ1-2; no definite D call. CDR1 MNHNS and CDR2 SASEGT come from the germline V gene. Trimming left V 6 bases short and J 7 bases short, with 15 bases between. The CDR3 covers 13 residues. Here the CDR3 DNA reads TGTGCCAGCAGATTTCAGGTTTTGGTTGGCTACACCTTC. Translated: CASRFQVLVGYTF.

Details on this clone: This sample also contains other DNA sequences that code for the same CDR3. V usage is TRBV2 and J usage is TRBJ1-1, with 8 bases identical to TRBD1. The CDR3 runs 14 residues. Per the germline V gene, CDR1 is SNHLY and CDR2 is FYNNEI. V was pared by 5 bases and J by 1 base, with 3 bases of the junction left unmatched. DNA of the CDR3: TGTGCCAGCAGTCTAGGACAGGGGAACACTGAAGCTTTCTTT. Protein product: CASSLGQGNTEAFF.

Notes on this clone: Distinct nucleotide sequences in the sample also encode this CDR3. The chain uses TRBV5-1 and TRBJ2-7; TRBD1 might be the D (6 bases). Trimming stripped 4 bases from V and 3 bases from J, with 8 bases between. CDR3 length equals 12 residues. Germline V CDR1 and CDR2: SGHRS, YFSETQ. The CDR3 region is CASSQDSYEQYF. As DNA, the CDR3 is TGCGCCAGCAGCCAGGACAGCTACGAGCAGTACTTC.

This clone appeared once. The rearrangement joins TRBV30 to TRBJ1-1, with unresolved D. The CDR3 has 13 amino acids. Germline CDR1 GTSNPN, CDR2 SVGIG (reference sequence). The V gene lost 0 bases and the J gene lost 5 bases, with 10 bases spanning the gap. CDR3 loop: CAWSVNSGTEAFF. The CDR3 DNA is TGTGCCTGGAGTGTAAATAGTGGGACTGAAGCTTTCTTT.

This chain links TRBV5-1 with TRBJ1-1; D uncertain. The length of the CDR3 is 12 residues. V lost 0 bases and J lost 4, with 4 bases in between. CDR1 is SGHRS, CDR2 YFSETQ, per germline. The CDR3 DNA follows: TGCGCCAGCAGCTTGGACCTCACTGAAGCTTTCTTT. Protein sequence: CASSLDLTEAFF.

This sequence joins TRBV19 and TRBJ1-5; 7 nucleotides align to TRBD1. The CDR3 covers 15 residues. V was clipped by 6 bases and J by 0 bases; unmatched bases: 5. Per the germline V gene, CDR1 is LNHDA and CDR2 is SQIVND (reference sequence). CDR3 amino acids: CASRSGQLSNQPQHF. The DNA of the CDR3 is TGTGCCAGTAGATCGGGACAGCTTAGCAATCAGCCCCAGCATTTT.

The genes are TRBV19 and TRBJ2-5; 7 nucleotides line up with TRBD1. There are 14 residues in the CDR3. Germline trimming cut 5 bases from V and 2 bases from J; bases unmatched to any gene: 5. CDR1 and CDR2 (germline): LNHDA, SQIVND (reference sequence). The CDR3 is CASSPPGQQETQYF. Here the CDR3 DNA reads TGTGCCAGTAGTCCACCGGGACAGCAAGAGACCCAGTACTTC.

This chain links TRBV5-1 with TRBJ1-2; 8 nucleotides match TRBD1. The CDR3 spans 14 residues. After removal of 4 bases from V and 7 bases from J, the junction contained 9 bases not matched to a gene. Germline CDR1 and CDR2: SGHRS and YFSETQ. The CDR3 protein is CASSPADRVIGYTF. CDR3 nucleotides: TGCGCCAGCAGCCCGGCGGACAGGGTGATTGGCTACACCTTC.

CDR3 in DNA: TGTGCCAGCAGCTTAGCGCCGCGGGGCCCAACTAATGAAAAACTGTTTTTT. Protein sequence: CASSLAPRGPTNEKLFF. This chain links TRBV7-8 with TRBJ1-4, with D perhaps TRBD1 (5 bases). The CDR3 contains 17 residues. V was pared by 0 bases and J by 0 bases, with 11 bases between. The germline V gene has CDR1 SGHVS and CDR2 FQNEAQ. Supplemented by reference TRBV7-8 and TRBJ1-4, the full variable domain reads GAGVSQSPRYKVAKRGQDVALRCDPISGHVSLFWYQQALGQGPEFLTYFQNEAQLDKSGLPSDRFFAERPEGSVSTLKIQRTQQEDSAVYLCASSLAPRGPTNEKLFFGSGTQLSVL.

The V gene is TRBV6-4, the J gene TRBJ2-1, with 9 positions matching TRBD2. The CDR3 totals 15 residues. CDR1 and CDR2 from the germline V gene are MRHNA and SNTAGT. Unmatched junction bases numbered 6, after V lost 0 bases and J lost 9 bases. The CDR3 spells CASSDSAGGPSEQFF. CDR3 bases: TGTGCCAGCAGTGACTCGGCGGGAGGGCCCAGTGAGCAGTTCTTC.

The chain joins TRBV6-5 to TRBJ2-3, with TRBD2 as a possible D gene (5 bases). This CDR3 is built from 15 residues. Germline V lookup: CDR1 MNHEY, CDR2 SVGAGI. V was cut by 2 bases and J by 0 bases, with 9 bases left in between. The CDR3 nucleotides are TGTGCCAGCAGTTACACTGGGAGTAGCACAGATACGCAGTATTTT. This translates into CASSYTGSSTDTQYF.

This rearrangement joins TRBV27 to TRBJ1-4; tentative D call: TRBD1 (5 bases). The germline V and J ends were trimmed by 6 bases and 8 bases, with 22 bases remaining between them. The CDR3 totals 16 residues. Germline V CDR1 and CDR2: MNHEY, SMNVEV (reference sequence). The CDR3 DNA reads TGTGCCAGCAGGGAAATTGGTGGGGCAGACAGCGAAAAACTGTTTTTT. Amino acid sequence: CASREIGGADSEKLFF.

The rearrangement links TRBV10-1 to TRBJ2-7; 9 nucleotides match TRBD2. V dropped 4 bases and J dropped 5; count of bases not matched to a gene: 15. Germline V lookup: CDR1 WNHNN, CDR2 SYGVQD (reference sequence). The CDR3 loop spans 17 amino acids. CDR3 bases: TGCGCCAGCAGTGGCTTCGAGCGGGGGGCACTTTCCAACGAGCAGTACTTC. It specifies CASSGFERGALSNEQYF.

J is TRBJ2-7 and V is TRBV28, with TRBD1 matching 9 bases. V was clipped by 3 bases and J by 4 bases; unmatched bases: 7. The CDR3 extends over 15 amino acids. Germline V gene sequence: CDR1 MDHEN, CDR2 SYDVKM. CDR3 in amino acids: CASSFSNRGQYEQYF. CDR3 DNA: TGTGCCAGCAGTTTCAGTAACAGGGGGCAATACGAGCAGTACTTC.